This T cell receptor beta chain stems from a study of graft-versus-host responses after intestinal transplantation. Study summary: After anti-thymocyte globulin induction, recipients took tacrolimus and steroids for approximately 3 years. Overall study findings and caveats: Early post-transplant declines in HvG were associated with peak levels of circulating GvH clones. Recipient marrow contained GvH clones, some of which appeared first in ileum or blood.

Concerning this clone itself: Its specificity is unknown.

Clones were sequenced by immunoSEQ multiplex PCR, and TCRdb holds only the in-frame ones, with some missing. The sample shows 80,000 to 95,000 clones, about 93% of them seen only once. Germline CDR1 GTSNPN, CDR2 SVGIG (reference sequence). V was pared by 6 bases and J by 4 bases, with 7 bases between. This CDR3 has 11 residues. The J gene is TRBJ2-1, the V gene TRBV30; possible D gene TRBD1, 5 bases. Sample: unstimulated CD8+ T cells sorted from spleen or lymph node cells, taken before intestinal transplant. The origin of this receptor is a human donor who received an intestinal transplant. The CDR3 DNA reads TGTGCCTGCAGGGAATACAATGAGCAGTTCTTC. It yields the protein CACREYNEQFF.